One sample yielded the 8 T cell receptor beta chains listed below, sequenced in a study of radiation and T cells in renal cell carcinoma. Treatment described: treatment-naive control, cytoreductive nephrectomy. Sequencing used immunoSEQ multiplex PCR; TCRdb keeps in-frame clones, though not all of them. The sample carries 5,500 to 6,000 clones, about 64% recorded once. Sequenced here: tumor tissue, sampled from a patient whose treatment was nephrectomy without radiotherapy. These receptors all stem from a human donor with renal cell carcinoma.

This chain connects TRBV7-2 to TRBJ2-1, with a tentative D call TRBD2 (6 bases). Looked up from germline, CDR1 is SGHTA and CDR2 is FQGNSA. Trimming removed 5 bases from V and 10 bases from J, with 21 bases in between. The CDR3 is 15 amino acids. The DNA of the CDR3 is TGTGCCAGCAGCGTTAGCGGAGTGCCCGAAATCGAGCAGTTCTTC. Translated, it gives CASSVSGVPEIEQFF.

The chain employs TRBV9 and TRBJ1-5; tentatively, D is TRBD1 (6 bases). CDR3 size: 15 residues. V was trimmed by 0 bases and J by 7 bases, leaving 14 bases between them. CDR1 SGDLS and CDR2 YYNGEE come from the germline V gene. For the CDR3, the DNA is TGTGCCAGCAGCGTAGGAGGGGGGGCAGGGCAGCCCCAGCATTTT. It is translated as CASSVGGGAGQPQHF.

This chain joins TRBV6-1 and TRBJ1-4; TRBD1 agrees at 8 bases. The CDR3 runs to 15 residues. CDR1 and CDR2 from the germline V gene are MNHNS and SASEGT. V lost 8 bases to trimming and J lost 7 bases; unmatched junction nucleotides: 12. This CDR3 reads CASSNLDRELEKLFF. The CDR3, as DNA: TGTGCCAGCTCAAATTTGGACAGGGAACTTGAAAAACTGTTTTTT.

The chain carries TRBV6-4 and TRBJ2-2; D could derive from TRBD1 or TRBD2 (5 bases each). V lost 6 bases to trimming and J lost 3 bases, with 11 bases between them. This CDR3 contains 14 residues. CDR1 is MRHNA, CDR2 SNTAGT, per germline. The CDR3 reads CASRERGDTGELFF. CDR3 bases: TGTGCCAGCAGGGAGAGGGGCGACACCGGGGAGCTGTTTTTT.

The chain recombines TRBV18 with TRBJ2-2; no clear D gene. Trimming removed 3 bases at V and 5 bases at J, with 13 bases between. The CDR3 runs to 15 residues. Germline CDR1 is KGHSH and CDR2 is LQKENI. CDR3 sequence reads: CASSPQGRLTGELFF. The CDR3 nucleotides are TGTGCCAGCTCACCCCAAGGACGGTTAACCGGGGAGCTGTTTTTT.

A remark on this clone: Within the sample, other DNA sequences also encode this same CDR3. The chain uses TRBV7-8 and TRBJ1-6; 8 positions match TRBD1. Germline V gene sequence: CDR1 SGHVS, CDR2 FQNEAQ. The CDR3 covers 14 residues. V gave up 4 bases and J gave up 10 bases; unmatched junction bases: 6. CDR3 in amino acids: CASSSDQGASPLHF. The CDR3 nucleotides are TGTGCCAGCAGCTCGGACCAGGGGGCCTCACCCCTCCACTTT.

This chain connects TRBV19 to TRBJ2-1, with D maybe TRBD1 (5 bases). CDR1 is LNHDA and CDR2 is SQIVND in the germline V gene (reference sequence). CDR3 size: 17 residues. Trimming stripped 3 bases from V and 4 bases from J, with 19 bases between. The CDR3 coding sequence is TGTGCCAGTAGTATCCCGTGGGGCTTGGGATCTTACAATGAGCAGTTCTTC. Translated, it gives CASSIPWGLGSYNEQFF.

By proportion, this clone is medium-sized. The rearrangement joins TRBV6-1 to TRBJ2-6, with D possibly being TRBD1 (6 bases). The CDR3 consists of 14 residues. V lost 9 bases, J lost 0 bases, and 9 bases lay in between. Germline lookup yields CDR1 MNHNS and CDR2 SASEGT. The CDR3 reads CASTDSSGANVLTF. The CDR3 DNA is TGTGCCAGTACGGACAGCTCTGGGGCCAACGTCCTGACTTTC.